These T cell receptor beta chains were read from a single sample in a study of T cell repertoires in cytomegalovirus infection. Using its own MiXCR run on the reads, TCRdb lists one record per CDR3 protein. The sample gives about 530,000 distinct CDR3 sequences, 26% of which show up once; approximately 13% is in the top ten. The sequenced sample consisted of PBMCs. The receptors were sampled from a human donor in good health (CMV status not recorded). Some clones in this sample may be carry-over from other donors' samples. Each CDR3 is given with its conserved first and last residue. The order of the fields is J gene, V gene, D gene, clone size, CDR3 DNA, CDR3 protein. The D gene is left open where the match is weak. Clone size appears in some rows only: once, few, many, or a class for an expanded clone.

j_call: TRBJ1-2; v_call: TRBV12-3/TRBV12-4; d_call: .; clone_size: few; cdr3_nt: TGTGCCAGCAGACAAACCGGAGGGATGAACTATGGCTACACCTTC; cdr3_aa: CASRQTGGMNYGYTF
j_call: TRBJ2-3; v_call: TRBV7-2; d_call: TRBD2; clone_size: many; cdr3_nt: TGTGCCAGCAGCTATACTAGCGGGAGCCCCACAGATACGCAGTATTTT; cdr3_aa: CASSYTSGSPTDTQYF
j_call: TRBJ2-2; v_call: TRBV28; d_call: .; clone_size: .; cdr3_nt: TGTGCCAGCAGTTTCATGGGCGCAGTTAAGGCCGGGGAGCTGTTTTTT; cdr3_aa: CASSFMGAVKAGELFF
j_call: TRBJ2-1; v_call: TRBV7-8; d_call: .; clone_size: many; cdr3_nt: TGTGCCAGCAGCTTAGGCTGGGGGTCCTGGGACTTC; cdr3_aa: CASSLGWGSWDF
j_call: TRBJ1-6; v_call: TRBV6-5; d_call: .; clone_size: .; cdr3_nt: TGTGCCAGCAGTCCTGGCGGGAGGGTGTCCTATAATTCACCCCTCCACTTT; cdr3_aa: CASSPGGRVSYNSPLHF
j_call: TRBJ1-5; v_call: TRBV27; d_call: TRBD1; clone_size: .; cdr3_nt: TGTGCCAGCAGTGTGACAGGGCCGGGGAGCAATCAGCCCCAGCATTTT; cdr3_aa: CASSVTGPGSNQPQHF
j_call: TRBJ2-2; v_call: TRBV7-7; d_call: .; clone_size: few; cdr3_nt: TGTGCCGGGGCGTTCGGGGAGCTGTTTTTT; cdr3_aa: CAGAFGELFF
j_call: TRBJ2-3; v_call: TRBV7-2; d_call: TRBD2; clone_size: many; cdr3_nt: TGTGCCAGCAGCTACGGGAGGCCTAGCACAGATACGCAGTATTTT; cdr3_aa: CASSYGRPSTDTQYF
j_call: TRBJ2-3; v_call: TRBV6-2/TRBV6-3; d_call: .; clone_size: once; cdr3_nt: TGTGCCAGCAGGATACAGACAGGCACAGATACGCAGTATTTT; cdr3_aa: CASRIQTGTDTQYF
j_call: TRBJ1-2; v_call: TRBV4-3; d_call: TRBD1; clone_size: .; cdr3_nt: TGCGCCAGCAGCTCAACTAGGGACAGCTCCCGATATGGCTACACCTTC; cdr3_aa: CASSSTRDSSRYGYTF
j_call: TRBJ2-7; v_call: TRBV29-1; d_call: .; clone_size: .; cdr3_nt: TGCAGCGTCCGTAAAGGGGAAAGCGTTTCCACTTACGAGCAGTGCTTC; cdr3_aa: CSVRKGESVSTYEQCF
j_call: TRBJ1-1; v_call: TRBV7-2; d_call: TRBD1; clone_size: many; cdr3_nt: TGTGCCAGCAGTTGGGACAGGGGGAGGACTGAAGCTTTCTTT; cdr3_aa: CASSWDRGRTEAFF
j_call: TRBJ1-2; v_call: TRBV10-3; d_call: .; clone_size: few; cdr3_nt: TGTGCCATCACCCCCGGGCAGATGCGGGGCTACACCTTC; cdr3_aa: CAITPGQMRGYTF
j_call: TRBJ2-6; v_call: TRBV7-2; d_call: TRBD2; clone_size: many; cdr3_nt: TGTGCCAGCAGCTTAACTAGGGAGGGTTATGGGGCCAACGTCCTGACTTTC; cdr3_aa: CASSLTREGYGANVLTF
j_call: TRBJ2-4; v_call: TRBV20-1; d_call: TRBD1; clone_size: few; cdr3_nt: TGCAGTGCTAGAGGGCAGGGGGAAAACATTCAGTACTTC; cdr3_aa: CSARGQGENIQYF
j_call: TRBJ1-1; v_call: TRBV2; d_call: TRBD1; clone_size: .; cdr3_nt: TGTGCCAGCACAGGGGGCCCGTACACTGAAGCTTTCTTT; cdr3_aa: CASTGGPYTEAFF
j_call: TRBJ1-4; v_call: TRBV28; d_call: TRBD1; clone_size: .; cdr3_nt: TGTGCCAGCAGTTTACGGCAGGGGGAATCTAATGAAAAACTGTTTTTT; cdr3_aa: CASSLRQGESNEKLFF
j_call: TRBJ2-2; v_call: TRBV6-4; d_call: TRBD2; clone_size: .; cdr3_nt: TGTGCCAGCAGCCCTAGTAGCGGGCCCGGGGAGCTGTTTTTT; cdr3_aa: CASSPSSGPGELFF
j_call: TRBJ1-2; v_call: TRBV7-9; d_call: TRBD1; clone_size: few; cdr3_nt: TGTGCCAGCAGCTCCACTGGACAGGATTATGGCTACACCTTC; cdr3_aa: CASSSTGQDYGYTF
j_call: TRBJ1-3; v_call: TRBV10-2; d_call: .; clone_size: .; cdr3_nt: TGCGCCAGCAGTGGTGCCTCTGGAAACACCATATATTTT; cdr3_aa: CASSGASGNTIYF
j_call: TRBJ1-5; v_call: TRBV19; d_call: .; clone_size: few; cdr3_nt: TGTGCCAGTAGGGGAATCCGCACATTTCAGCCCCAGCATTTT; cdr3_aa: CASRGIRTFQPQHF
j_call: TRBJ2-2; v_call: TRBV7-9; d_call: .; clone_size: .; cdr3_nt: TGTGCCAGCAGCCCAAGGGACCCCAGCTGGGAGAAGGGGGAGCTGTTTTTT; cdr3_aa: CASSPRDPSWEKGELFF
j_call: TRBJ2-2; v_call: TRBV11-2; d_call: .; clone_size: few; cdr3_nt: TGTGCCAGCAGCTTTGGAGAGATCCCCGGGGAGCTGTTTTTT; cdr3_aa: CASSFGEIPGELFF